This T cell receptor beta chain was captured in a study of shared clonotypes between healthy human individuals. Study summary: The cohort comprised a couple of women and a few men. Their ages spanned 18 to 49 years. Findings and caveats of the study: A small donor pool kept down the genetic and exposure-history diversity that was represented. Relative to their counterparts shared across all four donors, non-shared clonotypes exhibited diminished generation probabilities.

Sequencing used immunoSEQ multiplex PCR; TCRdb keeps in-frame clones, though not all of them. The sample shows about 530,000 clones, about 96% of them seen only once. The CDR3 consists of 16 residues. V shed 5 bases and J 4 bases; nucleotides not matched to a gene: 8. Germline values: CDR1 SGHVS, CDR2 FNYEAQ. From CD4+ cells came CD45RA+ naive and CD45RA-negative memory subsets. As to this clone: Its antigen is not identified.

V gene TRBV7-6 combines with J gene TRBJ1-1; 12 bases map to TRBD1. The sequence derives from a woman between 25 and 40 years old in good health. The specimen sequenced was naive CD4+ T cells sorted from blood. The subset denotes: CD45RA+ positively selected. The CDR3 region has the DNA TGTGCCAGCAGCAGGGGACAGGGGGCGCGGGGCACTGAAGCTTTCTTT. Translation gives CASSRGQGARGTEAFF.